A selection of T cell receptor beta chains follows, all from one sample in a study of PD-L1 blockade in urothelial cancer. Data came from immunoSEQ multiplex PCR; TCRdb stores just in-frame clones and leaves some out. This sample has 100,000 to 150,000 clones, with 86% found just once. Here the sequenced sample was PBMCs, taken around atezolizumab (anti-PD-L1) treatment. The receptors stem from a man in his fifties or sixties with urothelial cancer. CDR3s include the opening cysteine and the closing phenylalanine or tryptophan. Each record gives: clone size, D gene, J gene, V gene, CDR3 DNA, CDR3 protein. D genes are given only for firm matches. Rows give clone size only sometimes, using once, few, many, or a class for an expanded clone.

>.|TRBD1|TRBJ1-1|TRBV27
TGTGCCAGCAGTCCAGGGACAGGGAACACCAGGAACACTGAAGCTTTCTTT
CASSPGTGNTRNTEAFF
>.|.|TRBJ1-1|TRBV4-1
TGCGCCAGCAGCCAAGGCAGGAGGGACACTGAAGCTTTCTTT
CASSQGRRDTEAFF
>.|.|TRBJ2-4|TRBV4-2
TGTGCCAGCAGCCCTTCGCAGTTAGCCAAAAACATTCAGTACTTC
CASSPSQLAKNIQYF
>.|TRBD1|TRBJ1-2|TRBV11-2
TGTGCCAGCAGCTCATCCGGGACAGGGGGCCTAAACTATGGCTACACCTTC
CASSSSGTGGLNYGYTF
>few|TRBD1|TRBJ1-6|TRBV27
TGTGCCAGCAGTTTGACAGGGGATTCACCCCTCCACTTT
CASSLTGDSPLHF
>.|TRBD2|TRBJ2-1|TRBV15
TGTGCCACCAGCAGACCCCTAGCGGGCGGGAATGAGCAGTTCTTC
CATSRPLAGGNEQFF
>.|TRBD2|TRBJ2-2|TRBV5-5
TGTGCCAGCAGCTTGCGGACTAGCGGGAGTGCCGGGGAGCTGTTTTTT
CASSLRTSGSAGELFF
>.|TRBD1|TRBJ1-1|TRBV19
TGTGCCAGTAGGGACAGGGATCGGGCTGAAGCTTTCTTT
CASRDRDRAEAFF
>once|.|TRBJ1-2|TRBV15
TGTGCCACCAGCAGAGATATGACAGCGACTAACTATGGCTACACCTTC
CATSRDMTATNYGYTF
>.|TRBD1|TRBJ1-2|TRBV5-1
TGCGCCAGCAGCTTGTATTCAGGGGGTAACTATGGCTACACCTTC
CASSLYSGGNYGYTF
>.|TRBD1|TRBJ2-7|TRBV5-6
TGTGCCAGCAGCACCGGGACAGGGTCATCCGAGCAGTACTTC
CASSTGTGSSEQYF
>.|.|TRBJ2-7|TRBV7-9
TGTGCCAGCAGCCACGGACAGCGGAGGTACGAGCAGTACTTC
CASSHGQRRYEQYF
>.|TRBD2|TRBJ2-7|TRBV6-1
TGTGCCAGCAGTGAGGGGAGGGGTACCTACGAGCAGTACTTC
CASSEGRGTYEQYF
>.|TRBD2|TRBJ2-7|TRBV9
TGTGCCAGCAGCCCCGAACCCCTAGCGGGAGTCCTGGACGAGCAGTACTTC
CASSPEPLAGVLDEQYF
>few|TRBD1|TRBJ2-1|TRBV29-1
TGCAGCGTTCAGTCCAGGGGGCCCAACAATGAGCAGTTCTTC
CSVQSRGPNNEQFF
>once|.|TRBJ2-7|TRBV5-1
TGCGCCAGCAGCCCGGACACAAACTCCTACGAGCAGTACTTC
CASSPDTNSYEQYF
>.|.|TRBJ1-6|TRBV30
TGTGCCTGGAGTGTACAGGGTAATTCACCCCTCCACTTT
CAWSVQGNSPLHF
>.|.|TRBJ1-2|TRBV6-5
TGTGCCAGCAGTTCAGGGATCCATGGCTACACCTTC
CASSSGIHGYTF
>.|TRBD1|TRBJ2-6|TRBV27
TGTGCCAGCAGACTACAGGGGGTAGCTGGGGCCAACGTCCTGACTTTC
CASRLQGVAGANVLTF
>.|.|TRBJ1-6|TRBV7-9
TGTGCCAGCAGCTTTAGCTACTCCTATTCACCCCTCCACTTT
CASSFSYSYSPLHF
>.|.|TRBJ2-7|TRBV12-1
TGTGCCAGCAGCTTAGGGGACACCTCCTACGAGCAGTACTTC
CASSLGDTSYEQYF
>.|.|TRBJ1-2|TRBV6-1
TGTGCCAGCAGTGAAGCTGAGAGAATGGGCTACACCTTC
CASSEAERMGYTF